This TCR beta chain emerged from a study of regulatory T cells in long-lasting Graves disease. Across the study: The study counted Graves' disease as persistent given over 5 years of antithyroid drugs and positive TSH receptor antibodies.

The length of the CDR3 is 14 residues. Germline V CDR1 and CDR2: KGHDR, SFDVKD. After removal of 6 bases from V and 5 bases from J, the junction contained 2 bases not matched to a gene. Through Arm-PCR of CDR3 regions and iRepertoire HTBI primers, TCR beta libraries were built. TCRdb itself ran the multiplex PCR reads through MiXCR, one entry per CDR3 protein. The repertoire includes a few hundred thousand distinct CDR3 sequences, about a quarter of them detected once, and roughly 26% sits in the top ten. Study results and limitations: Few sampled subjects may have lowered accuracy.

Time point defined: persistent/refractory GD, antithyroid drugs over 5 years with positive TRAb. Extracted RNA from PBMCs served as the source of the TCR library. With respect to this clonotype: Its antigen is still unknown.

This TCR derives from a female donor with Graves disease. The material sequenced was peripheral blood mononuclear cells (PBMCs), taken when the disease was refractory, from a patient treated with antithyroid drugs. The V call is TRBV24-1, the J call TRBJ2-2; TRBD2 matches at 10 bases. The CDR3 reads CATSTAGGTGELFF. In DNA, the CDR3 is TGTGCCACCAGTACAGCGGGAGGGACCGGGGAGCTGTTTTTT.